A selection of T cell receptor beta chains follows, all from one sample in a study of shared clonotypes between healthy human individuals. TCRdb's copy holds only in-frame clones and misses some; the assay was immunoSEQ multiplex PCR. The top ten clones hold approximately 0.9% of a sample with about 1.1 million clones, approximately 75% of them seen once. Sequenced input: memory CD4+ T cells from PBMCs. These receptors were taken from a man aged 18 to 29 in good health. Some clones in this sample may be carry-over from other donors' samples. Each CDR3 is given without its conserved first and last residue. Each record gives: J gene, V gene, CDR3 protein.

j_gene: TRBJ1-4
v_gene: TRBV2
CDR3aa: ASSEGRTNEKLF

j_gene: TRBJ2-7
v_gene: TRBV27
CDR3aa: ASSSPRAYEQY

j_gene: TRBJ1-1
v_gene: TRBV12-2
CDR3aa: ASRYDRGRLNTEAF

j_gene: TRBJ2-7
v_gene: TRBV19
CDR3aa: ASPTPFPGYEQY

j_gene: TRBJ2-7
v_gene: TRBV7-9
CDR3aa: ASSLGTGTYEQY

j_gene: TRBJ2-2
v_gene: TRBV5-4
CDR3aa: ASSSTGTAGELF

j_gene: NA
v_gene: TRBV7-9
CDR3aa: ASSRDRDSYEQY

j_gene: TRBJ1-2
v_gene: TRBV6-5
CDR3aa: ASSSRQGAYGYT

j_gene: TRBJ1-1
v_gene: TRBV5-6
CDR3aa: ASSFDRETEAF

j_gene: TRBJ2-5
v_gene: TRBV19
CDR3aa: ASTPQGGETQY

j_gene: TRBJ1-4
v_gene: TRBV29-1
CDR3aa: SVERGTGGGEKLF

j_gene: TRBJ1-5
v_gene: TRBV4-1
CDR3aa: ASSPRNSGQQPQH

j_gene: TRBJ2-5
v_gene: TRBV11-2
CDR3aa: ASSRNGQGEETQY

j_gene: TRBJ2-1
v_gene: TRBV5-1
CDR3aa: ASSVSGGGHNEQF

j_gene: TRBJ2-5
v_gene: TRBV5-1
CDR3aa: ASSLGSKRETQY

j_gene: TRBJ2-3
v_gene: TRBV11-3
CDR3aa: ASSLAGVATDTQY

j_gene: TRBJ2-3
v_gene: TRBV30
CDR3aa: AWGAGTGGTDTQY

j_gene: TRBJ2-3
v_gene: TRBV9
CDR3aa: ASSVELAVPTDTQY

j_gene: TRBJ2-5
v_gene: TRBV5-1
CDR3aa: ASSLNPPESQETQY

j_gene: TRBJ2-3
v_gene: TRBV6-5
CDR3aa: ASSRNRVPDTQY

j_gene: TRBJ1-6
v_gene: TRBV27
CDR3aa: ASSFYKGGHSPLH

j_gene: TRBJ2-1
v_gene: TRBV27
CDR3aa: ASSLGLAYNEQF

j_gene: TRBJ1-4
v_gene: TRBV6-5
CDR3aa: ASKKNEKLF

j_gene: TRBJ1-2
v_gene: TRBV7-8
CDR3aa: ASSTRLLQGPSYGYT

j_gene: TRBJ1-1
v_gene: TRBV5-1
CDR3aa: ASSLEGGGISTEAF

j_gene: TRBJ2-3
v_gene: TRBV5-4
CDR3aa: ASSLAGTDTQY

j_gene: TRBJ2-7
v_gene: TRBV5-6
CDR3aa: ASSLSGYEQY

j_gene: TRBJ2-1
v_gene: TRBV27
CDR3aa: ASSPRTSGTQFNEQF

j_gene: TRBJ2-1
v_gene: TRBV27
CDR3aa: ASSSTSSGKTSNEQF